A selection of T cell receptor beta chains follows, all from one sample in a study of spatial heterogeneity in lung cancer. One entry per CDR3 protein, called by TCRdb with MiXCR from the 5' RACE reads. The sample records 20,000 to 30,000 distinct CDR3 sequences, about a tenth being singletons. Sequences were derived from PBMCs, sampled at follow-up. These receptors all stem from a male donor with early-stage non-small cell lung cancer. Both conserved end residues are part of each CDR3. A D gene is named only where the DNA matches it firmly. Some rows have no size entry. The others give once, few or many, or a class for an expanded clone.

clone_size j_call d_call v_call cdr3_aa cdr3_nt
many TRBJ2-2 TRBD1 TRBV2 CASRTGQGMFRELFF TGTGCCAGCAGGACGGGACAGGGAATGTTCCGGGAGCTGTTTTTT
many TRBJ2-5 NA TRBV6-1 CASSYYHSQETQYF TGTGCCAGCAGCTACTACCACTCGCAAGAGACCCAGTACTTC
NA TRBJ2-5 NA TRBV18 CASSLRDGTQETQYF TGTGCCAGCTCACTCCGGGACGGAACCCAAGAGACCCAGTACTTC
many TRBJ2-7 NA TRBV7-9 CASSPSSYEQYF TGTGCCAGCAGCCCAAGCTCCTACGAGCAGTACTTC
NA TRBJ2-5 NA TRBV6-2/TRBV6-3 CASSSAQETQYF TGTGCCAGCAGTTCCGCTCAAGAGACCCAGTACTTC
NA TRBJ1-2 NA TRBV5-1 CASSTDRGGYTF TGCGCCAGCAGCACGGACCGCGGTGGCTACACCTTC
many TRBJ1-2 TRBD1 TRBV28 CASSLGQGYGYTF TGTGCCAGCAGTTTGGGACAGGGCTATGGCTACACCTTC
NA TRBJ2-5 NA TRBV9 CASSVAAQETQYF TGTGCCAGCAGCGTGGCCGCTCAAGAGACCCAGTACTTC
many TRBJ1-5 NA TRBV28 CASRGGNDQPQHF TGTGCCAGCAGAGGGGGTAATGATCAGCCCCAGCATTTT
few TRBJ1-5 NA TRBV18 CASSLSGTPNQPQHF TGTGCCAGCTCACTTTCCGGGACACCTAATCAGCCCCAGCATTTT
many TRBJ1-5 NA TRBV30 CAWRGESNQPQHF TGTGCCTGGAGAGGAGAAAGCAATCAGCCCCAGCATTTT
NA TRBJ2-2 NA TRBV29-1 CSVQNTGELFF TGCAGCGTACAGAACACCGGGGAGCTGTTTTTT
NA TRBJ2-1 NA TRBV5-1 CASSTDPNNEQFF TGCGCCAGCAGCACCGACCCAAACAATGAGCAGTTCTTC
NA TRBJ2-1 NA TRBV6-2/TRBV6-3 CASGDISKSEQFF TGTGCCAGCGGTGACATATCGAAAAGCGAGCAGTTCTTC
many TRBJ2-2 NA TRBV28 CASSSPELWAGELFF TGTGCCAGCAGTTCTCCGGAACTATGGGCCGGGGAGCTGTTTTTT
many TRBJ2-4 NA TRBV7-9 CASSLVTVGSDIQYF TGTGCCAGCAGCTTAGTCACGGTGGGTTCGGACATTCAGTACTTC
many TRBJ2-1 NA TRBV5-6 CASSFYGAAGNEQFF TGTGCCAGCAGCTTTTACGGAGCCGCGGGAAATGAGCAGTTCTTC
NA TRBJ1-1 NA TRBV2 CASEEGGVATEAFF TGTGCCAGTGAGGAAGGGGGGGTGGCGACTGAAGCTTTCTTT
few TRBJ2-5 NA TRBV24-1 CATSDPVKGEEQETQYF TGTGCCACCAGTGATCCAGTTAAAGGGGAAGAGCAAGAGACCCAGTACTTC
many TRBJ1-2 NA TRBV7-9 CASSLDLYGYTF TGTGCCAGCAGCCTTGACCTCTATGGCTACACCTTC
few TRBJ2-7 TRBD1 TRBV4-2 CASSQAWTGGSYEQYF TGTGCCAGCAGCCAAGCTTGGACAGGGGGATCCTACGAGCAGTACTTC
few TRBJ2-2 TRBD1 TRBV6-5 CASSGTGLTGELFF TGTGCCAGCAGTGGGACAGGACTTACCGGGGAGCTGTTTTTT
many TRBJ2-3 NA TRBV28 CASSLSLHTQYF TGTGCCAGCAGTCTATCCCTTCATACGCAGTATTTT
many TRBJ1-1 TRBD1 TRBV6-5 CASRKTGETEAFF TGTGCCAGCAGGAAAACAGGGGAGACTGAAGCTTTCTTT
few TRBJ1-5 NA TRBV6-5 CASSRVSGNQPQHF TGTGCCAGCAGCAGGGTTTCGGGCAATCAGCCCCAGCATTTT
many TRBJ2-5 TRBD2 TRBV5-4 CASSLVLAEQETQYF TGTGCCAGCAGCTTGGTACTAGCGGAGCAAGAGACCCAGTACTTC
few TRBJ1-2 NA TRBV28 CASSREFLYGYTF TGTGCCAGCAGTCGTGAGTTCCTCTATGGCTACACCTTC
medium-sized TRBJ2-1 NA TRBV6-2/TRBV6-3 CASSYPELEQFF TGTGCCAGCAGTTATCCGGAATTGGAGCAGTTCTTC
NA TRBJ2-3 NA TRBV5-1 CASSSPEGVTDTQYF TGCGCCAGCAGCTCCCCGGAAGGGGTGACAGATACGCAGTATTTT